Only one count was recorded for the clone carrying this T cell receptor (beta chain). This CDR3 has 16 residues. V shed 0 bases, J shed 9 bases, and the junction held 10 bases outside the gene matches. Germline V CDR1 and CDR2: SGHRS, YFSETQ. The sample is drawn from a study of Ad26.COV2.S vaccination and SARS-CoV-2 variants. This sample's treatment: 19 received Ad26.COV2.S at low or high dose, single or two shots; about 5 received placebo; per-sample allocation not given. The study sampled participants on day 63 after the first vaccine or placebo injection. Sequenced by immunoSEQ multiplex PCR; TCRdb stores in-frame clones only, minus some. The table shows just over 350,000 clones, with around 84% occurring only once.

The chain couples TRBV5-1 to TRBJ2-1, with TRBD2 matching 9 bases. This TCR derives from a person aged 18 to 59 who received the Ad26.COV2.S COVID-19 vaccine or a placebo. Sequenced here: peripheral blood, sampled in a trial of Ad26.COV2.S vaccine versus placebo. CDR3 protein: CASSLGSAGGHSEQFF. Written as DNA, the CDR3 is TGCGCCAGCAGCTTGGGATCAGCGGGGGGCCACAGTGAGCAGTTCTTC.